These 23 T cell receptor beta chains were sequenced from one sample in a study of monozygotic twins with inflammatory bowel disease. Reanalyzing the 5' RACE reads, TCRdb keeps one entry per CDR3 protein, without DNA. This sample's clone table lists fewer than 450,000 distinct CDR3 sequences. The sample consisted of blood. These TCRs come from a human donor with ulcerative colitis or Crohn's disease, or a healthy co-twin of an affected twin (not recorded which).

The chain links TRBV5-1 to TRBJ1-4; with no DNA, the TCRdb D assignment of TRBD1 cannot be verified. The germline gives CDR1 SGHRS, CDR2 YFSETQ. This CDR3 is 16 amino acids long. CDR3 protein: CASSLRTGPPNEKLFF. Drawing the rest from reference TRBV5-1 and TRBJ1-4, the complete variable domain is KAGVTQTPRYLIKTRGQQVTLSCSPISGHRSVSWYQQTPGQGLQFLFEYFSETQRNKGNFPGRFSGRQFSNSRSEMNVSTLELGDSALYLCASSLRTGPPNEKLFFGSGTQLSVL.

The chain combines TRBV7-6 with TRBJ2-5; with no DNA, the TCRdb D assignment of TRBD1 cannot be verified. Germline values: CDR1 SGHVS, CDR2 FNYEAQ. This CDR3 is 17 amino acids long. This CDR3 reads CASSLGSDSRGQETQYF.

V gene TRBV5-1 combines with J gene TRBJ2-5; checking the TCRdb D call of TRBD1 is not possible without DNA. CDR3 length equals 15 residues. The germline gives CDR1 SGHRS, CDR2 YFSETQ. The CDR3 protein is CASSRNTGSQETQYF.

The rearrangement uses TRBV5-1 and TRBJ2-1; the TRBD1 assignment by TCRdb is unverifiable without DNA. The CDR3 is 14 residues long. Germline V gene data show CDR1 as SGHRS and CDR2 as YFSETQ. CDR3 sequence: CASSSPGGRGEQFF.

This chain links TRBV7-3 with TRBJ1-6; lacking DNA, the TRBD1 call made by TCRdb goes unchecked. The CDR3 runs to 15 residues. Looked up from germline, CDR1 is SGHTA and CDR2 is FQGTGA. CDR3: CASSLRQGDHSPLHF.

This sequence joins TRBV12-3 or TRBV12-4 and TRBJ2-3; absent DNA, TCRdb's TRBD1 call cannot be checked. The CDR3 loop spans 14 amino acids. CDR3 sequence: CASTEWGRTDTQYF.

The chain joins TRBV11-2 to TRBJ1-2; the D gene TCRdb calls, TRBD1, cannot be checked with no DNA. Germline V gives CDR1 SGHAT, CDR2 FQNNGV. The CDR3 spans 17 residues. The CDR3 reads CASSSRHGTGGLYGYTF. The full variable domain, in which reference TRBV11-2 and TRBJ1-2 provide the parts outside the CDR3, is EAGVAQSPRYKIIEKRQSVAFWCNPISGHATLYWYQQILGQGPKLLIQFQNNGVVDDSQLPKDRFSAERLKGVDSTLKIQPAKLEDSAVYLCASSSRHGTGGLYGYTFGSGTRLTVV.

This CDR3 reads CSATKDRDYGYTF. The chain couples TRBV20-1 to TRBJ1-2; TCRdb's D call, TRBD1, is unchecked because there is no DNA. The CDR3 has 13 amino acids. CDR1 DFQATT and CDR2 SNEGSKA come from the germline V gene (reference sequence).

The chain has TRBV7-2 and TRBJ2-7; TCRdb lists TRBD2, though no DNA is available to test this call. This CDR3 is 14 amino acids long. Germline assignment: CDR1 SGHTA and CDR2 FQGNSA. CDR3 sequence: CASSKRAAVYEQYF.

The CDR3 spells CASSLRSQAGLFSGNTIYF. The chain recombines TRBV7-8 with TRBJ1-3. This CDR3 comprises 19 residues. Germline-derived CDR1 and CDR2 are SGHVS and FQNEAQ.

The rearrangement uses TRBV2 and TRBJ1-1; TCRdb's assignment of TRBD1 cannot be checked, as there is no DNA. Germline V CDR1 and CDR2: SNHLY, FYNNEI. CDR3 size: 12 residues. The CDR3 spells CASRDRGFEAFF.

The chain recombines TRBV24-1 with TRBJ2-7; TCRdb's D gene call, TRBD1, goes unchecked for lack of DNA. CDR1 KGHDR and CDR2 SFDVKD come from the germline V gene. The CDR3 loop spans 15 amino acids. The CDR3: CATSESGQGAYEQYF.

The V gene is TRBV6-5, the J gene TRBJ2-7. This CDR3 has 14 amino acids. Germline loops: CDR1 MNHEY, CDR2 SVGAGI. CDR3 sequence: CASSYSLKVHEQYF.

The chain joins TRBV2 to TRBJ2-5; TCRdb's D call, TRBD2, is unchecked because there is no DNA. Germline CDR1 is SNHLY and CDR2 is FYNNEI. There are 16 residues in the CDR3. CDR3 region: CASSESLAGAQETQYF.

The genes are TRBV5-1 and TRBJ2-7; the D call of TRBD2 rests on TCRdb alone, since no DNA is present to check it. Looked up from germline, CDR1 is SGHRS and CDR2 is YFSETQ. The CDR3 is 15 residues long. The CDR3 reads CASRNLAGSSYEQYF.

The chain carries TRBV21-1 and TRBJ2-7; absent DNA, TCRdb's TRBD1 call cannot be checked. TRBV21-1 is deemed a pseudogene. The CDR3 sequence is 17 residues long. The CDR3 protein is CASSAEGTGTAGYEQYF.

The CDR3 reads CASSVTGIPYGYTF. This sequence joins TRBV9 and TRBJ1-2; TCRdb's D call, TRBD1, is unchecked because there is no DNA. This CDR3 has 14 amino acids. CDR1 SGDLS and CDR2 YYNGEE come from the germline V gene.

This CDR3 reads CSARDGAERETQYF. The gene calls are TRBV20-1 and TRBJ2-5. The germline V gene encodes CDR1 DFQATT and CDR2 SNEGSKA (reference sequence). The CDR3 has 14 residues.

The chain joins TRBV7-2 to TRBJ2-1; TCRdb calls TRBD2, which cannot be checked without DNA. Germline loops: CDR1 SGHTA, CDR2 FQGNSA. The CDR3 extends over 14 amino acids. CDR3 in amino acids: CASSLQYGGNEQFF.

The V call is TRBV7-9, the J call TRBJ2-7; lacking DNA, the TRBD1 call made by TCRdb goes unchecked. The CDR3 is made up of 14 amino acids. Germline CDR1 and CDR2: SEHNR and FQNEAQ (reference sequence). This CDR3 reads CASSFGTDSYEQYF.

This chain joins TRBV11-2 and TRBJ1-2. Germline loops: CDR1 SGHAT, CDR2 FQNNGV. CDR3 length: 15 residues. The CDR3 sequence is CASSLVGGLNYGYTF.

The V and J genes are TRBV3-1 and TRBJ1-1; TCRdb reports TRBD1, a call that lacks DNA to check it against. This CDR3 has 15 residues. Per the germline V gene, CDR1 is LGHDT and CDR2 is YNNKEL (reference sequence). The CDR3 spells CASSHPRGYYTEAFF.

CDR3 sequence: CASSRRAGSSYEQYF. The chain recombines TRBV12-3 or TRBV12-4 with TRBJ2-7; the D call of TRBD2 rests on TCRdb alone, since no DNA is present to check it. The CDR3 has 15 amino acids.